This T cell receptor (beta chain) came from a study of cytomegalovirus exposure and HLA in healthy donors (dated by TCRdb to the late 2010s). Some background on the complete study: In an earlier analysis of some 610 of the donors, approximately 300 Gb of sequence data and 90 million to 120 million unique TCR beta sequences from 150 million to 200 million T cells were reported. The aim of the study was to test whether cataloging public T cell receptors could identify signatures of past pathogen exposure. A later analysis re-analyzed previously published TCR beta repertoires from 666 donors and added high-resolution HLA genotyping to study TCR occurrence patterns. An early release that covered about 600 HLA-typed donors contained around 300 gigabases of sequencing data and tens of millions of unique TCR sequences. Across about 370 genotyped donors of the cohort, an average of roughly 230,000 unique TCR beta nucleotide sequences per donor were sequenced, and 15% to 20% of those sequences were non-productive. Besides the first cohort of roughly 660 subjects, a separate validation cohort made up of roughly 130 different subjects was used. Of the roughly 390 genotyped donors, approximately 80% were placed in the genetic ancestry cluster associated with self-reported Caucasian donors. Typing coverage varied by locus: roughly 620-640 donors for A, B, C, DRB1 and DQB1; more than 500 for DQA1; 606 for DPA1; approximately 490 for DPB1. Roughly 5 DR-DQ haplotypes were treated as single units for association and clustering because of strong linkage in the cohort. To decide whether each TCR beta V gene segment behaved as functional or pseudogenic, an earlier analysis of approximately 620 of the donors relied on high-throughput TCR beta sequencing. Both class I and class II loci were covered by HLA typing, at four-digit resolution. A later genetic analysis used genome-wide SNP genotypes for about 60% of the roughly 700 donors, treating that subset as a discovery cohort. The study profiled the T cell repertoires of under 850 subjects by immunosequencing and related them to cytomegalovirus serostatus. The study combined high-throughput TCR immunosequencing, statistical association of individual TCRs with disease status, and machine learning to predict cytomegalovirus infection status. All discovery cohort repertoires had been generated using a single sequencing platform. In the later analysis, no new phenotypic data were used to find candidate immune exposures; instead, reliance was placed on TCR beta sequences and their occurrence across donors. Alongside the repertoire data, information on donor age, sex, ethnicity and CMV serostatus was compiled.

The germline V gene provides CDR1 SQVTM and CDR2 ANQGSEA. The CDR3 sequence holds 14 residues, the cysteine and phenylalanine included. Of the read, only the CDR3 DNA is kept; its 42 bases are in frame from base 1. Between the V and J ends, shortened by 7 bases and 0 bases respectively, the junction contains 14 bases. In total, about 650 healthy bone marrow donors made up the cohort. At the time of sampling, every cohort member was nominally healthy, though immune exposures that went unrecorded were likely present. The donor was CMV seronegative and was included in the group of several hundred seronegative cohort members. Each donor provided a peripheral blood sample, and peripheral blood mononuclear cells were used for TCR beta sequencing. The Qiagen DNeasy Blood Extraction Kit was used to extract genomic DNA from the blood cell samples. The receptor library was made with the immunoSEQ multiplex PCR assay. The multiplex PCR relied on a mix of 60 forward primers for TCR Vbeta segments and 13 reverse primers for TCR Jbeta segments. Amplification of the CDR3 region of rearranged TCR beta genes was performed with a multiplex PCR assay on genomic DNA. Amplified TCR beta libraries were sequenced as 87-base-pair reads on the Illumina HiSeq System. The paper's processing steps were these. A later analysis counted 75 million to 100 million unique TCR beta chains across the 550 to 750 repertoires, and around 12 million of these chains were shared by at least two donors. Raw reads were error-corrected and collapsed into unique sequences with a nearest-neighbor algorithm that merged closely related sequences to remove PCR and sequencing errors. To assign V, D and J gene segments, CDR3 sequences were aligned to IMGT reference sequences. For a sequence to be retained, a match of at least six nucleotides to both a V gene segment and a J gene segment was required. A rearrangement was called productive if the CDR3 had no stop codons and remained in frame with V and J, and every other rearrangement was called non-productive. CDR3 was defined according to IMGT convention as the region running from the second conserved V-encoded cysteine to the conserved J-encoded phenylalanine. The earlier analysis of roughly 590 of the donors excluded sequences that lacked an unambiguous match to a single V gene segment. In an earlier analysis of about 590 of the donors, a V segment was called functional when productive rearrangements were above 56.7%, and segregating when the standard deviation between donors exceeded 5%. A statistical classification framework was developed to diagnose cytomegalovirus status using the catalog of TCR beta chain sequences. V and J gene assignment, in a later analysis, came from comparing TCR nucleotide sequences with IMGT/GENE-DB human TR gene sequences. In a later analysis, CDR3 sequences and most-parsimonious VDJ recombination scenarios were assigned using the TCRdist pipeline. In a later analysis, every TCR beta chain was defined by the combination of its CDR3 amino acid sequence and its V-gene family, and reads without a unique V-gene family were dropped. A later analysis removed 500 to 600 highly shared, low-generation-probability nucleotide sequences to deal with suspected cross-contamination and a sequencing artifact. For each public chain, a later analysis derived a clonal expansion index from normalized ranks of inferred template counts within each repertoire. A later analysis computed generation probabilities with a VDJ recombination model fitted to out-of-frame rearrangements, and checked the results against IGoR. Hypergeometric tests were used in a later analysis to score TCR-TCR, TCR-HLA and TCR-CMV co-occurrence, with a repertoire-size bias correction applied to the TCR pairs. In a later analysis, false discovery rates were estimated by permuting HLA or CMV assignments 20 times. In a later analysis, co-occurring TCRs were grouped using DBSCAN, with TCRdist sequence similarity added in when clustering inside HLA-allele-positive subsets. Repertoires with fewer than 30,000 or more than 120,000 public chains, plus five repertoires with anomalous nucleotide sharing, were excluded from co-occurrence clustering. The source is immuneACCESS, and TCRdb retained only in-frame sequences with V and J called. Part of the clones is not carried over; for the studies checked, unresolved V genes explain less than half of this, and the remainder is unexplained. The D gene and trimming were derived from the DNA, and the V and J assignments and clone size from that table. The table for this sample shows 150,000 to 200,000 clones. 1.3% of the sample is held by the ten biggest clonotypes.

Broad study findings and their caveats: Three of the identified cytomegalovirus-associated TCR beta chains were confirmed in vitro to be specific for cytomegalovirus antigens. This cohort had only TCR beta chains sequenced, and the lack of alpha or paired-chain data limited which features could be detected. When HLA alleles, especially DR and DQ, strongly co-occurred, attributing TCR associations to individual alleles was difficult. At a false discovery rate of 0.05, a later analysis linked fewer than 20,000 TCR beta sequences to specific HLA alleles. A later analysis found that TCR association rates varied across HLA loci, with DRB1 alleles showing the most associated TCRs and HLA-C alleles the fewest. In a later genetic analysis, fewer N-insertions in productive TCRs were reported among donors in an Asian-associated ancestry cluster than the roughly 670-donor mean. In a later genetic analysis, a missense DCLRE1C variant was associated with V-gene and J-gene trimming of TCR beta chains, and the association was replicated in an independent cohort. Most TCR sequences were seen in very few donors, while some public TCRs were found in many individuals. A further reported finding was that TCR beta sequences accurately predicted the HLA-A and HLA-B alleles for most subjects in the first cohort. Roughly uniform sequencing depth across donors was assumed in presence/absence analyses, although this assumption may not hold. A cluster of highly shared sequence variants was judged likely to be a technical artifact of the sequencing pipeline. Because some donors lacked HLA typing at each locus, the association tests relied only on the typed subset. Cytomegalovirus status was reported to be diagnosed by the classifier with high specificity and sensitivity in both the original and validation cohorts. It was suggested by the authors that the approach could potentially be generalized to other disease states and immunological phenotypes. In a later analysis, several top co-occurrence clusters were reported to appear linked to parvovirus B19, influenza, CMV and Epstein-Barr virus. The earlier analysis of a few hundred of the donors excluded 15 to 20 rarely observed V segments, including chromosome 9 orphons, because counts were too low. For the cohort, immune exposure information was limited to CMV serostatus. In the study, approximately 160 TCR beta chains were listed as associated with cytomegalovirus. Correlated functional status among segregating V segments might be attributable to linkage disequilibrium, but an unknown experimental factor could not be ruled out. In a later analysis, HLA-associated TCR beta chains showed more clonal expansion and lower generation probabilities than non-associated chains that were equally common. According to a later analysis, most CMV-associated TCR beta chains appeared to be HLA-restricted, and the HLA associations seemed to be driven largely by CMV exposure. In an earlier analysis of about 550 of the donors, most TCR beta V segments were observed in productive rearrangements about 90% or about 30% of the time, broadly matching IMGT annotations. Some IMGT-functional V segments, including TRBV6-2 and TRBV6-3, could not be told apart with the 87-base-pair reads, so those segments were excluded.

Note on this clone: Its antigen is unknown.

What was sequenced was PBMCs. This sequence originates from an older woman in good health and CMV-seronegative. This receptor chain uses TRBV29-1 and TRBJ2-3; perhaps TRBD2 is the D gene, with 5 bases matching. The encoded CDR3 is CSARGGFSTDTQYF. The DNA is as follows: TGCAGCGCCCGAGGCGGGTTTAGCACAGATACGCAGTATTTT.